This T cell receptor (beta chain) was identified in a study of shared clonotypes between healthy human individuals. Background on the study: Contributing individuals were a couple of females and a few males aged 18 to 49.

The count of this clone is one. Its antigen is currently unknown. Findings of the study overall: Richness estimates generally favored naive over memory subsets.

The repertoire was sequenced with immunoSEQ multiplex PCR; TCRdb's copy has only in-frame clones and lacks some. The sample shows millions of clones, approximately 92% of them seen only once. Sequenced material: naive CD4+ T cells sorted from blood. As for subset: CD45RA+ positively selected. The clonotype comes from a man between 18 and 35 years old in good health.

Here the CDR3 DNA reads TGTGCCAGCAGCCAAGCAGTGGCCGGGACAGGGACCGGGGAGCTGTTTTTT. It yields the protein CASSQAVAGTGTGELFF. This chain connects TRBV11-3 to TRBJ2-2; TRBD1 agrees at 9 bases. The ends lost 5 bases at V and 5 bases at J; junction bases unmatched: 12. Per germline, CDR1 SGHNT and CDR2 YENEEA. There are 17 residues in the CDR3.